A selection of T cell receptor beta chains follows, all from one sample in a study of Ad26.COV2.S vaccination and SARS-CoV-2 variants. Data came from immunoSEQ multiplex PCR; TCRdb stores just in-frame clones and leaves some out. The repertoire consists of about 400,000 clones, with approximately 88% occurring once and the leading ten covering about 3.6%. The specimen was peripheral blood, collected in a trial of Ad26.COV2.S vaccine versus placebo. Receptors were obtained from a person between 18 and 65 years old who received the Ad26.COV2.S COVID-19 vaccine or a placebo. Both conserved end residues are part of each CDR3. The D gene is left open where the match is weak. Not every row has a clone size; where given, it reads once, few, many or a size class.

D	V	J	size	DNA	CDR3
NA	TRBV2	TRBJ1-4	NA	TGTGCCAGCAGTTTTCTTAATGAAAAACTGTTTTTT	CASSFLNEKLFF
NA	TRBV2	TRBJ2-7	NA	TGTGCCAGCTCTAGAGCGGGTATTTCCTACGAGCAGTACTTC	CASSRAGISYEQYF
TRBD2	TRBV27	TRBJ2-5	NA	TGTGCCAGCAGCCTGGGACTAGCGGGAAAAGAGACCCAGTACTTC	CASSLGLAGKETQYF
NA	TRBV19	TRBJ1-4	NA	TGTGCCAGTAGTATAATTGGGTTCTCGGATGAAAAACTGTTTTTT	CASSIIGFSDEKLFF
NA	TRBV4-3	TRBJ1-1	NA	TGCGCCAGCAGCCAAGGCGAGGGGGTGAACACTGAAGCTTTCTTT	CASSQGEGVNTEAFF
NA	TRBV3-1/TRBV3-2	TRBJ2-4	NA	TGTGCCAGCAGCCAACGCCGGGCCAGCTGGGGAAACATTCAGTACTTC	CASSQRRASWGNIQYF
NA	TRBV29-1	TRBJ2-7	NA	TGCAGCGTCAGTCACTCCTACGAGCAGTACTTC	CSVSHSYEQYF
NA	TRBV2	TRBJ2-7	NA	TGTGCCAGCAGTGAAACATTAGCGGCCTCCTACGAGCAGTACTTC	CASSETLAASYEQYF
TRBD2	TRBV2	TRBJ2-2	NA	TGTGCCAGCAGTGGACTAGCGGGTACCGGGGAGCTGTTTTTT	CASSGLAGTGELFF
NA	TRBV11-3	TRBJ2-1	NA	TGTGCCAGCAGCTTATATGGGACGCCGGGCAATGAGCAGTTCTTC	CASSLYGTPGNEQFF
TRBD1	TRBV5-1	TRBJ1-4	NA	TGCGCCAGCAGCTTCGGACAGGGGGTAGCAACTAATGAAAAACTGTTTTTT	CASSFGQGVATNEKLFF
NA	TRBV9	TRBJ1-3	NA	TGTGCCAGCAGCGCCGTCGGGCCGGCAAACACCATATATTTT	CASSAVGPANTIYF
NA	TRBV5-8	TRBJ1-4	NA	TGTGCCAGCAGCCCGGGGGCTATCAGCGTGTTTTTT	CASSPGAISVFF
TRBD1	TRBV6-5	TRBJ1-2	NA	TGTGCCAGCAGTTGGGGGACAGGGGACGGCTACACCTTC	CASSWGTGDGYTF
NA	TRBV5-1	TRBJ2-3	NA	TGCGCCAGCAGCTTGGGTACGGGGTTCGTGGATACGCAGTATTTT	CASSLGTGFVDTQYF
TRBD1	TRBV19	TRBJ1-1	NA	TGTGCCAGTAGTATGCCGCTCAGGGGGCGAGGTACTGAAGCTTTCTTT	CASSMPLRGRGTEAFF
TRBD1	TRBV28	TRBJ2-7	NA	TGTGCCAGCAGTCCACCCAGGACAGGGCCCTACGAGCAGTACTTC	CASSPPRTGPYEQYF
NA	TRBV3-1/TRBV3-2	TRBJ2-7	NA	TGTGCCAGCAGCCAAGAAGCTGCAGGCTCCTACGAGCAGTACTTC	CASSQEAAGSYEQYF
TRBD2	TRBV19	TRBJ2-7	NA	TGTGCCAGCCTAGCGGGGGAGCCCTACGAGCAGTACTTC	CASLAGEPYEQYF
TRBD2	TRBV5-4	TRBJ2-2	NA	TGTGCCAGCAGCTCGAACCCGGGCTCGGGGGGGGCCGGGGAGCTGTTTTTT	CASSSNPGSGGAGELFF
NA	TRBV7-8	TRBJ1-6	few	TGTGCCAGCAGCTTGACGAGGGTAGACGATAATTCACCCCTCCACTTT	CASSLTRVDDNSPLHF
NA	TRBV6-2/TRBV6-3	TRBJ2-7	NA	TGTGCCAGCAGTAACCCCCTTTACGAGCAGTACTTC	CASSNPLYEQYF
NA	TRBV4-1	TRBJ2-1	NA	TGCGCCAGCAGCCAAGGCTACCTAGGAGGGGGGGCCCAGCATGAGCAGTTCTTC	CASSQGYLGGGAQHEQFF
NA	TRBV15	TRBJ2-1	NA	TGTGCCACCAGCAGAGATCTGAACGGGAATGAGCAGTTCTTC	CATSRDLNGNEQFF
NA	TRBV6-5	TRBJ2-2	few	TGTGCCAGCAGTTACTCGTGGCCAGATAACACCGGGGAGCTGTTTTTT	CASSYSWPDNTGELFF
TRBD1	TRBV5-4	TRBJ2-1	NA	TGTGCCTTACCCGCAGGGGGCAATGAGCAGTTCTTC	CALPAGGNEQFF
NA	TRBV19	TRBJ1-5	NA	TGTGCCAGTAGTATGCTGGACGGAGTTCAGCCCCAGCATTTT	CASSMLDGVQPQHF
NA	TRBV3-1/TRBV3-2	TRBJ2-7	NA	TGTGCCAGCAGCCAACTCTGCTTAGGACAGCCGCCCGCCTTGGGCGAGCAGTACTTC	CASSQLCLGQPPALGEQYF